These T cell receptor beta chains were read from a single sample in a study of blood T cell repertoires in COVID-19. Using immunoSEQ multiplex PCR, the repertoire was profiled, and TCRdb retains in-frame clones only, with some absent. The sample shows some 170,000 clones, about four fifths of them seen only once. Input material: peripheral blood. These receptors were taken from an older woman with acute or convalescent COVID-19. The CDR3 runs from the conserved cysteine through the conserved F or W. The D gene is left open where the match is weak. Size tells how often a clone was seen (once, few, many) or the class of an expanded clone, and some rows leave it out.

>TRBV4-3|-|-|TRBJ1-2
CASSHRQEGYTF
TGCGCCAGCAGCCACCGACAGGAGGGCTACACCTTC
>TRBV10-3|once|-|TRBJ1-6
CAISEKGVRNSYNSPLHF
TGTGCCATCAGTGAGAAAGGGGTTAGAAACTCCTATAATTCACCCCTCCACTTT
>TRBV28|once|-|TRBJ1-1
CASSLGGGGRAEAFF
TGTGCCAGCAGTTTAGGCGGAGGAGGGCGCGCTGAAGCTTTCTTT
>TRBV10-3|-|-|TRBJ2-3
CAISSGTPRDTQYF
TGTGCCATCAGTTCCGGGACTCCGCGAGATACGCAGTATTTT
>TRBV6-5|-|-|TRBJ2-5
CASSDAGTQYF
TGTGCCAGCAGCGACGCGGGGACCCAGTACTTC
>TRBV7-2|-|-|TRBJ1-2
CASSLGLGLGYGYTF
TGTGCCAGCAGCCTTGGCCTCGGACTAGGCTATGGCTACACCTTC
>TRBV6-2/TRBV6-3|-|TRBD1|TRBJ1-5
CASSYWDSGVNQPQHF
TGTGCCAGCAGTTACTGGGACAGCGGAGTCAATCAGCCCCAGCATTTT
>TRBV6-5|-|-|TRBJ1-2
CASSYSVGALGGYTF
TGTGCCAGCAGTTACTCGGTGGGGGCGCTGGGGGGCTACACCTTC
>TRBV18|-|-|TRBJ2-2
CASSPRTANTGELFF
TGTGCCAGCTCACCCCGGACAGCGAACACCGGGGAGCTGTTTTTT
>TRBV12-3/TRBV12-4|-|-|TRBJ1-5
CASTYSNQPQHF
TGTGCCAGCACCTATAGCAATCAGCCCCAGCATTTT
>TRBV5-4|-|-|TRBJ2-2
CASSLGRGNTGELFF
TGTGCCAGCAGCTTGGGCAGGGGAAACACCGGGGAGCTGTTTTTT
>TRBV3-1/TRBV3-2|-|TRBD2|TRBJ2-1
CASRVGLAGSNEQFF
TGTGCCAGCAGGGTGGGACTAGCGGGAAGCAATGAGCAGTTCTTC
>TRBV3-1/TRBV3-2|-|-|TRBJ1-1
CASRDNRVTEAFF
TGTGCCAGCAGGGACAACAGGGTCACTGAAGCTTTCTTT
>TRBV27|-|TRBD2|TRBJ2-5
CASSPRRLAGAETQYF
TGTGCCAGCAGTCCCCGTAGACTAGCGGGGGCAGAGACCCAGTACTTC
>TRBV27|-|-|TRBJ1-5
CASRGGTSNQPQHF
TGTGCCAGCAGGGGAGGGACTAGCAATCAGCCCCAGCATTTT
>TRBV21-1|once|-|TRBJ1-1
CASSKGPPTSGVMDTEAFF
TGTGCCAGCAGCAAAGGCCCCCCGACATCGGGGGTTATGGACACTGAAGCTTTCTTT
>TRBV6-5|-|-|TRBJ2-5
CASSYSTAEETQYF
TGTGCCAGCAGTTACTCTACAGCTGAAGAGACCCAGTACTTC
>TRBV5-5|-|-|TRBJ2-7
CASSLDLNPFYEQYF
TGTGCCAGCAGCTTGGACTTGAATCCCTTCTACGAGCAGTACTTC
>TRBV19|-|TRBD2|TRBJ2-1
CASTPPRGREGYNEQFF
TGTGCCAGTACCCCACCCCGAGGGCGGGAGGGTTACAATGAGCAGTTCTTC
>TRBV7-9|-|-|TRBJ2-7
CASSLVSGSYEQYF
TGTGCCAGCAGCTTAGTGTCGGGCTCCTACGAGCAGTACTTC
>TRBV18|-|TRBD1|TRBJ1-5
CASSPRQGAVQPQHF
TGTGCCAGCTCACCTCGACAGGGGGCAGTTCAGCCCCAGCATTTT
>TRBV5-1|-|-|TRBJ1-1
CASKEFLKSEAFF
TGCGCCAGCAAAGAGTTTCTGAAGTCTGAAGCTTTCTTT
>TRBV27|-|TRBD1|TRBJ1-5
CASRDRVESNQPQHF
TGTGCCAGCAGGGACAGGGTTGAAAGCAATCAGCCCCAGCATTTT
>TRBV6-5|-|TRBD1|TRBJ1-3
CASTWTGSGNTIYF
TGTGCCAGCACCTGGACAGGGTCTGGAAACACCATATATTTT
>TRBV9|-|-|TRBJ1-3
CASSAGHSSGNTIYF
TGTGCCAGCAGCGCCGGACATAGCTCTGGAAACACCATATATTTT
>TRBV9|-|TRBD1|TRBJ2-3
CASSVSGTGSTDTQYF
TGTGCCAGCAGCGTCTCCGGGACAGGTAGCACAGATACGCAGTATTTT
>TRBV7-8|-|-|TRBJ2-5
CASSKDGLDILGGQETQYF
TGTGCCAGCAGCAAAGACGGGCTAGATATCCTGGGGGGACAAGAGACCCAGTACTTC
>TRBV7-2|-|TRBD2|TRBJ2-1
CASSPPGLAGENEQFF
TGTGCCAGCAGCCCCCCCGGACTAGCGGGAGAAAATGAGCAGTTCTTC
>TRBV19|-|-|TRBJ1-6
CASSTPQGRNSPLHF
TGTGCCAGTAGTACCCCTCAGGGGCGAAATTCACCCCTCCACTTT
>TRBV9|-|-|TRBJ2-2
CASSVFVNSRRTGELFF
TGTGCCAGCAGCGTATTTGTCAATAGCCGTCGAACCGGGGAGCTGTTTTTT
>TRBV28|-|TRBD1|TRBJ1-2
CASSSPTGGAYGYTF
TGTGCCAGCAGTTCCCCGACAGGGGGCGCCTATGGCTACACCTTC
>TRBV9|-|TRBD2|TRBJ2-2
CASSVSRGGVTGELFF
TGTGCCAGCAGCGTATCACGCGGGGGGGTCACCGGGGAGCTGTTTTTT
>TRBV5-1|-|-|TRBJ1-3
CASSSRRASDSGNTIYF
TGCGCCAGCAGCTCCCGCAGGGCCTCCGACTCTGGAAACACCATATATTTT
>TRBV7-2|-|-|TRBJ2-7
CASSHPGREQYF
TGTGCCAGCAGCCATCCTGGTCGGGAGCAGTACTTC
>TRBV12-3/TRBV12-4|-|TRBD1|TRBJ1-1
CASSSDRGLEAFF
TGTGCCAGCAGTTCGGACAGGGGACTTGAAGCTTTCTTT
>TRBV10-3|-|-|TRBJ1-5
CAISEETGRNQPQHF
TGTGCCATCAGTGAAGAGACAGGTAGAAATCAGCCCCAGCATTTT
>TRBV6-4|-|TRBD1|TRBJ2-3
CASSQTGSRTDTQYF
TGTGCCAGCAGCCAGACAGGGTCCCGCACAGATACGCAGTATTTT